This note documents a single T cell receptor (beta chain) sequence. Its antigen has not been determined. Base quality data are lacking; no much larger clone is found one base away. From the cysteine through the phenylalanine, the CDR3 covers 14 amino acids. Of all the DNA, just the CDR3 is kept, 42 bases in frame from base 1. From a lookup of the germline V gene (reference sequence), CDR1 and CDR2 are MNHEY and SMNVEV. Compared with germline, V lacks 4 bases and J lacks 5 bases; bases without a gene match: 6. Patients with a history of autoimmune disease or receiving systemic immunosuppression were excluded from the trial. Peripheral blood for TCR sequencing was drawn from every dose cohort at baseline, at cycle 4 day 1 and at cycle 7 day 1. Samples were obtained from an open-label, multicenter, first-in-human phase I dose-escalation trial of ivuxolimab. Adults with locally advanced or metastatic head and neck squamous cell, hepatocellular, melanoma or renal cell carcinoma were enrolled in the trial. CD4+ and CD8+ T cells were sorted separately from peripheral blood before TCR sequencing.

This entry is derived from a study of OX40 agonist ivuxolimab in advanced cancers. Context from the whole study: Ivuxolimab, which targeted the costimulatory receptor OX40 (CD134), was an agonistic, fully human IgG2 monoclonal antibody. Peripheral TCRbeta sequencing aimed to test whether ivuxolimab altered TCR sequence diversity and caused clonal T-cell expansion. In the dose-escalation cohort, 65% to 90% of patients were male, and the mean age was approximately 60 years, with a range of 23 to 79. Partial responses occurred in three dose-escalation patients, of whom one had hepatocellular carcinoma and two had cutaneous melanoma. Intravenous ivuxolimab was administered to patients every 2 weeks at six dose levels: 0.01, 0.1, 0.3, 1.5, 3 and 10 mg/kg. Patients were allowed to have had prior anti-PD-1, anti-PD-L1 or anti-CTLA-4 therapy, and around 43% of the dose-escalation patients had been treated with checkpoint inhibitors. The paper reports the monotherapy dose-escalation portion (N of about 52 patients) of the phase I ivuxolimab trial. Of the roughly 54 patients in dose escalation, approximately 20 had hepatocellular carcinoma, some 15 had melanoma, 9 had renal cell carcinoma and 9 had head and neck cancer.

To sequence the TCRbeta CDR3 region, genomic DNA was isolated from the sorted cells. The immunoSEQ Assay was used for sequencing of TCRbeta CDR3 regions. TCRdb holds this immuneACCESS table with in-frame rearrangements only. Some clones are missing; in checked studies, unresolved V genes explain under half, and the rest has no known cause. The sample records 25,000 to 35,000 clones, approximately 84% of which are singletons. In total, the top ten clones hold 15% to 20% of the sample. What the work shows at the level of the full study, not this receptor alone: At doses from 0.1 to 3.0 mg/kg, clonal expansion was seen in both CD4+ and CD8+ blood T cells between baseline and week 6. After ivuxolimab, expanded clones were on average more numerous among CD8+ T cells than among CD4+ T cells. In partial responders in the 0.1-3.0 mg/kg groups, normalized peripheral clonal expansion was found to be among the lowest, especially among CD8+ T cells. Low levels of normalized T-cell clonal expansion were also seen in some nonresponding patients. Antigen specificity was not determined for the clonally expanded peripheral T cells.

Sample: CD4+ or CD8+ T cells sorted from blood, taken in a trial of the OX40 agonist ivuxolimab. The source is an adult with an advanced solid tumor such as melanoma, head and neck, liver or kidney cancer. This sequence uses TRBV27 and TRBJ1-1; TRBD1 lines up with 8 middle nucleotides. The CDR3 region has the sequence CASSWTGKGTEAFF. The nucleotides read TGTGCCAGCAGTTGGACAGGGAAGGGGACTGAAGCTTTCTTT.